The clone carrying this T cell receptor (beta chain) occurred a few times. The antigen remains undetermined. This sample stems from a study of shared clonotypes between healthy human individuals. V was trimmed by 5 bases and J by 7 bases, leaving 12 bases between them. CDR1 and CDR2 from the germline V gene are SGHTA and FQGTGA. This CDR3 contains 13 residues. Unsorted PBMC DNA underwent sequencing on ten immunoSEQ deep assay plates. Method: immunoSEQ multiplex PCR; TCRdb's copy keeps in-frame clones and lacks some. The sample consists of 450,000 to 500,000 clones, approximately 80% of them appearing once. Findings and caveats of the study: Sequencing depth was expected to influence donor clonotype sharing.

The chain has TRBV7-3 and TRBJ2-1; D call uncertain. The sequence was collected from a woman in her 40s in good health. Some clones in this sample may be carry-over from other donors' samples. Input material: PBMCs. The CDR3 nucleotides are TGTGCCAGCAGCCCCGCGCGGTCTAATGAGCAGTTCTTC. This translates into CASSPARSNEQFF.